The 23 T cell receptor beta chains listed next were all sequenced from one sample in a study of tumor-infiltrating lymphocytes in localized non-small cell lung cancer. The repertoire was sequenced with immunoSEQ multiplex PCR; TCRdb's copy has only in-frame clones and lacks some. The sample lists around 15,000 clones, approximately 80% occurring once. Sequencing used uninvolved lung tissue not adjacent to the tumor. The source is a human donor with non-small cell lung cancer.

The rearrangement joins TRBV2 to TRBJ2-1; D is perhaps TRBD1 or TRBD2 (5 bases each). Germline assignment: CDR1 SNHLY and CDR2 FYNNEI. This CDR3 contains 15 residues. Trimming left V 6 bases short and J 9 bases short, with 21 bases between. Here the CDR3 DNA reads TGTGCCAGCAGCCAAACGGGGCAGGGATACGGTGAGCAGTTCTTC. Amino acids: CASSQTGQGYGEQFF. The whole variable domain, filled in from reference TRBV2 and TRBJ2-1, reads EPEVTQTPSHQVTQMGQEVILRCVPISNHLYFYWYRQILGQKVEFLVSFYNNEISEKSEIFDDQFSVERPDGSNFTLKIRSTKLEDSAMYFCASSQTGQGYGEQFFGPGTRLTVL.

This chain joins TRBV5-1 and TRBJ2-3; no reliable D call. The germline V gene encodes CDR1 SGHRS and CDR2 YFSETQ. There are 14 residues in the CDR3. Trimming cost V 4 bases and J 6 bases, with 15 bases left between them. The CDR3 is CASSLELDEDTQYF. The CDR3 region has the DNA TGCGCCAGCAGCCTGGAGTTGGACGAGGATACGCAGTATTTT.

The J gene is TRBJ1-1, the V gene TRBV25-1; tentative D call: TRBD1 (6 bases). Germline-derived CDR1 and CDR2 are MGHDK and SYGVNS. The V end was cut by 3 bases, the J end by 7 bases, with 15 bases between. The CDR3 has 14 residues. The CDR3 reads CASSERQDEREAFF. The CDR3 DNA reads as TGTGCCAGCAGTGAGAGACAGGACGAACGTGAAGCTTTCTTT.

J is TRBJ2-2 and V is TRBV5-6; 9 nucleotides line up with TRBD2. The J segment lost 6 bases and the V segment lost 4 bases, leaving 7 bases of the junction unmatched. Per germline, CDR1 SGHDT and CDR2 YYEEEE. The CDR3 is 15 residues long. The CDR3 here is CASSNSGSWAGELFF. The CDR3, as DNA: TGTGCCAGCAGCAATAGCGGGAGTTGGGCCGGGGAGCTGTTTTTT.

The sample holds a few counts of this clone. The chain links TRBV6-5 to TRBJ2-1, with D perhaps TRBD1 (5 bases). Trimming took off 10 bases at V and 3 bases at J, with 16 bases between the two ends. Germline CDR1 and CDR2: MNHEY and SVGAGI. The CDR3 is made up of 14 amino acids. The CDR3 loop reads CATQETDFYNEQFF. CDR3 in DNA: TGTGCCACCCAAGAGACAGATTTCTACAATGAGCAGTTCTTC.

This chain uses TRBV30 with TRBJ1-1; D possibly corresponds to TRBD1 (6 bases). Germline lookup yields CDR1 GTSNPN and CDR2 SVGIG (reference sequence). Trimming took 7 bases from V and 3 from J, leaving 24 bases between them. This CDR3 contains 16 residues. CDR3 in amino acids: CASHATVHRADTEAFF. CDR3 nucleotide sequence: TGTGCCTCCCACGCCACCGTCCACAGGGCGGACACTGAAGCTTTCTTT.

The chain uses TRBV10-3 and TRBJ1-5; perhaps TRBD1 as D (6 bases). The CDR3 contains 13 residues. Between the trimmed V and J ends, which lost 5 bases and 7 bases, there was a span of 12 bases. Germline V lookup: CDR1 ENHRY, CDR2 SYGVKD. DNA for the CDR3: TGTGCCATCAGTCCTGACAGGACCCAGCCCCAGCATTTT. Protein sequence: CAISPDRTQPQHF.

The chain links TRBV2 to TRBJ1-5; D ambiguous. Trimming cost V 1 base and J 8 bases, with 9 bases left between them. The germline V gene encodes CDR1 SNHLY and CDR2 FYNNEI. The CDR3 consists of 13 residues. The CDR3 region is CASSEGQYEPQHF. The DNA of the CDR3 is TGTGCCAGCAGTGAAGGACAATACGAGCCCCAGCATTTT.

In this sample, this clone turned up a few times. The chain links TRBV28 to TRBJ2-2, with D possibly being TRBD1 or TRBD2 (5 bases each). Germline values: CDR1 MDHEN, CDR2 SYDVKM. Trimming removed 3 bases at V and 5 bases at J, with 16 bases between. This CDR3 spans 16 amino acids. DNA for the CDR3: TGTGCCAGCAGTTTGTCAGGGCTAGCATCTACCGGGGAGCTGTTTTTT. Translated: CASSLSGLASTGELFF.

The chain recombines TRBV15 with TRBJ2-5, with D maybe TRBD2 (7 bases). Germline V CDR1 and CDR2: LNHNV, YYDKDF (reference sequence). The CDR3 consists of 15 residues. The ends were cut back, 5 bases at V and 4 bases at J, with 17 bases in the middle. DNA of the CDR3: TGTGCCACCAGCCACCTAGCGGAGGGGGTAGAGACCCAGTACTTC. Protein product: CATSHLAEGVETQYF.

This clone is a singleton in its sample. The chain links TRBV30 to TRBJ1-2, with D hard to call. Germline CDR1 and CDR2: GTSNPN and SVGIG (reference sequence). V was shortened by 1 base and J by 4 bases, with 7 bases between the two germline ends. This CDR3 has 12 residues. The CDR3 here is CAWSEQSYGYTF. Written as DNA, the CDR3 is TGTGCCTGGAGTGAACAGTCCTATGGCTACACCTTC.

This clone was seen just once. This chain links TRBV19 with TRBJ1-2, with D possibly TRBD1 on 6 matching bases. The CDR3 runs 14 residues. Germline V gene data show CDR1 as LNHDA and CDR2 as SQIVND (reference sequence). Trimming took 6 bases from V and 2 from J, leaving 13 bases between them. CDR3 protein: CASSSTGTNYGYTF. As DNA, the CDR3 is TGTGCCAGTAGCTCGACAGGCACCAACTATGGCTACACCTTC.

V is TRBV11-2 and J is TRBJ2-2; 13 nucleotides align to TRBD2. V was clipped by 2 bases and J by 4 bases; unmatched bases: 10. The length of the CDR3 is 19 residues. In germline, CDR1 is SGHAT, CDR2 FQNNGV. The CDR3 spells CASSLFGLAGVLGTGELFF. For the CDR3, the DNA is TGTGCCAGCAGCTTATTCGGACTAGCGGGGGTACTGGGCACCGGGGAGCTGTTTTTT.

V is TRBV10-1 and J is TRBJ2-7, with D tentatively TRBD2 (5 bases). Germline CDR1 is WNHNN and CDR2 is SYGVQD (reference sequence). Trimming cost V 0 bases and J 4 bases, with 13 bases left between them. The CDR3 has 15 residues. The CDR3 nucleotides are TGCGCCAGCAGTGAGTCGGCAGAAGGAGGATACGAGCAGTACTTC. The encoded protein is CASSESAEGGYEQYF.

The V and J genes are TRBV11-1 and TRBJ2-1; maybe TRBD2 (6 bases). V was cut by 2 bases and J by 3 bases, with 11 bases left in between. From germline, CDR1 is SGHAT and CDR2 FQDESV (reference sequence). The CDR3 covers 15 residues. CDR3 nucleotides: TGTGCCAGCAGCTTATTGCTGGGAGGCTACAATGAGCAGTTCTTC. This encodes CASSLLLGGYNEQFF.

This chain uses TRBV6-1 with TRBJ2-7; 9 bases fit TRBD1. The length of the CDR3 is 15 residues. Losses at the gene ends were 0 bases for V and 4 bases for J; bases not matched to a gene: 4. Per the germline V gene, CDR1 is MNHNS and CDR2 is SASEGT. The CDR3 protein is CASSEAGQGWYEQYF. The CDR3 bases are TGTGCCAGCAGTGAAGCGGGACAGGGCTGGTACGAGCAGTACTTC.

This clone was detected only once. CDR3 nucleotide sequence: TGTGCCAGCAGTTTAAATGGCTACACCTTC. This translates into CASSLNGYTF. The gene calls are TRBV6-6 and TRBJ1-2, with D unclear. The CDR3 extends over 10 amino acids. The germline V gene has CDR1 MNHNY and CDR2 SVGAGI (reference sequence). Between the trimmed V and J ends, which lost 4 bases and 6 bases, there was a span of 3 bases.

The genes are TRBV6-8 and TRBJ2-7; D not resolved. The V end lost 1 base, the J end lost 1 base, and 23 bases lay between the germline ends. Germline CDR1 is MNHGY and CDR2 is SAAAGT. This CDR3 contains 19 residues. CDR3 sequence (DNA): TGTGCCAGCAGTTACTTTCCCCGCCGACGGCGGCGGTCTTCCTACGAGCAGTACTTC. Its protein is CASSYFPRRRRRSSYEQYF.

J is TRBJ2-1 and V is TRBV7-2; D unresolved. Trimming removed 2 bases from V and 10 bases from J, with 12 bases in between. Germline V CDR1 and CDR2: SGHTA, FQGNSA. This CDR3 comprises 13 residues. The CDR3 spells CASSLTDPYEQFF. The CDR3 DNA is TGTGCCAGCAGCTTAACTGACCCTTACGAGCAGTTCTTC. Drawing the rest from reference TRBV7-2 and TRBJ2-1, the complete variable domain is GAGVSQSPSNKVTEKGKDVELRCDPISGHTALYWYRQSLGQGLEFLIYFQGNSAPDKSGLPSDRFSAERTGGSVSTLTIQRTQQEDSAVYLCASSLTDPYEQFFGPGTRLTVL.

The chain has TRBV5-5 and TRBJ1-1; D ambiguous. The V end was cut by 0 bases, the J end by 6 bases, with 9 bases between. CDR1 is SGHKS and CDR2 is YYEKEE in the germline V gene (reference sequence). The CDR3 totals 13 residues. The CDR3 DNA follows: TGTGCCAGCAGCTTGGGAGCAGGTTCTGAAGCTTTCTTT. It codes for CASSLGAGSEAFF.

The chain combines TRBV30 with TRBJ2-5; D is unresolved. The CDR3 totals 12 residues. V was trimmed by 5 bases and J by 4 bases, leaving 11 bases between them. Per germline, CDR1 GTSNPN and CDR2 SVGIG (reference sequence). The CDR3 DNA sequence: TGTGCCTGGGGGCCAGGTCTAGAGACCCAGTACTTC. Residues: CAWGPGLETQYF. Full variable domain (remainder filled in from reference TRBV30 and TRBJ2-5): SQTIHQWPATLVQPVGSPLSLECTVEGTSNPNLYWYRQAAGRGLQLLFYSVGIGQISSEVPQNLSASRPQDRQFILSSKKLLLSDSGFYLCAWGPGLETQYFGPGTRLLVL.

The CDR3 bases are TGCAGCGCCCTTAGACAGGCGAACACTGAAGCTTTCTTT. Its translation: CSALRQANTEAFF. The V call is TRBV29-1, the J call TRBJ1-1; D may be TRBD1 (6 bases). Germline V gene lookup returns CDR1 SQVTM and CDR2 ANQGSEA. Trimming removed 7 bases from V and 1 base from J, with 13 bases in between. The CDR3 length is 13 residues. Combining the CDR3 with reference TRBV29-1 and TRBJ1-1 gives the whole variable domain SAVISQKPSRDICQRGTSLTIQCQVDSQVTMMFWYRQQPGQSLTLIATANQGSEATYESGFVIDKFPISRPNLTFSTLTVSNMSPEDSSIYLCSALRQANTEAFFGQGTRLTVV.

This clone has more than one count but fewer than ten. J is TRBJ1-2 and V is TRBV13, with 9 nucleotides matching TRBD1. Germline V lookup: CDR1 PRHDT, CDR2 FYEKMQ (reference sequence). This CDR3 is built from 14 residues. J gave up 8 bases and V 5 bases, and 9 bases lay outside the gene matches. DNA of the CDR3: TGTGCCAGCAGCACCCTGGACAGGGGTGAAGGCTACACCTTC. Translation gives CASSTLDRGEGYTF.